This T cell receptor beta chain was captured by sequencing in a study of T cell responses to AZD1222 COVID-19 vaccine. In regard to this clone: Its antigen is not known.

The assay was immunoSEQ multiplex PCR, and TCRdb's table has in-frame clones only and misses some. The sample lists about 150,000 clones, about 91% occurring once. V was cut by 8 bases and J by 0 bases, with 8 bases left in between. This CDR3 is 12 amino acids long. Points from the study as a whole: Baseline serostatus was positive in only five to seven AZD1222 recipients.

The source was peripheral blood, collected on day 0 of AZD1222 vaccination. This chain uses TRBV12-3 or TRBV12-4 with TRBJ2-7, with a weak D call TRBD1 (6 bases). The TCR comes from an adult in good health. CDR3 protein: CASRGGSYEQYF. The CDR3 DNA reads as TGTGCCAGCCGAGGGGGCTCCTACGAGCAGTACTTC.